This T cell receptor beta chain was captured in a study of OX40 agonist ivuxolimab in advanced cancers. Study as a whole: Participants averaged 60 years of age (range about 23 to 79) and were 75% to 90% male. Findings and limits, study-wide: The average count of expanded clones was higher among CD8+ T cells than among CD4+.

With respect to this clone: The antigen is unknown.

Produced via immunoSEQ multiplex PCR; TCRdb's table is partial and in-frame only. Of 55,000 to 80,000 clones listed, 80% to 90% are singletons. The receptor was derived from an adult with an advanced solid tumor such as melanoma, head and neck, liver or kidney cancer. This specimen was CD4+ or CD8+ T cells sorted from blood, taken in a trial of the OX40 agonist ivuxolimab.

The CDR3 loop reads CASSFGTSGRRADTQYF. CDR3 bases: TGTGCCAGCAGTTTTGGGACTAGCGGGAGAAGGGCAGATACGCAGTATTTT. J is TRBJ2-3 and V is TRBV27, with 14 bases matching TRBD2. From germline, CDR1 is MNHEY and CDR2 SMNVEV (reference sequence). The V gene end was trimmed by 3 bases and the J gene end by 4 bases; junction bases not matched to a gene: 6. The CDR3 is 17 amino acids.